These 8 T cell receptor beta chains originate from one sample sequenced in a study of T cells in Graves' hyperthyroidism and ophthalmopathy. RNA transcripts served as the template for amplifying TCR beta CDR3 regions. The study used the HTBI primer set for a first-round RT-PCR of the TCR CDR3. One entry per CDR3 protein results from TCRdb running MiXCR on the multiplex PCR reads. This sample yields hundreds of thousands of distinct CDR3 sequences, of which more than 30% are seen a single time; 8.9% belongs to the top ten. Sequenced material: blood. These receptor sequences come from a young man with Graves' hyperthyroidism.

This clonotype was seen many times. The chain employs TRBV9 and TRBJ1-6, with TRBD1 matching over 7 bases. The V gene end was trimmed by 1 base and the J gene end by 10 bases; junction bases not matched to a gene: 8. The germline V gene has CDR1 SGDLS and CDR2 YYNGEE. The CDR3 extends over 15 amino acids. Written as DNA, the CDR3 is TGTGCCAGCAGCGTAACAGGGGCTGACAGGTCACCCCTCCACTTT. Translated: CASSVTGADRSPLHF.

The chain has TRBV12-3 or TRBV12-4 and TRBJ1-6; no clear D. The V and J ends lost 3 bases and 7 bases respectively, with 10 bases between them. CDR3 length: 14 amino acids. The CDR3 region is CASSFGVTNSPLHF. CDR3 nucleotide sequence: TGTGCCAGCAGTTTTGGGGTTACGAATTCACCCCTCCACTTT.

The chain links TRBV20-1 to TRBJ1-3; the match to TRBD1 covers 9 bases. Per the germline V gene, CDR1 is DFQATT and CDR2 is SNEGSKA (reference sequence). The CDR3 consists of 14 residues. The J segment lost 7 bases and the V segment lost 5 bases, leaving 9 bases of the junction unmatched. The DNA for the CDR3 is TGCAGTGCTGCGGGACAGGGATTTGGCAACACCATATATTTT. It translates to CSAAGQGFGNTIYF.

This clonotype occurred many times. The junction shows a germline mismatch at one end, possibly a read error. V usage is TRBV7-7 and J usage is TRBJ2-6; perhaps TRBD1 as D (5 bases). The CDR3 loop spans 18 amino acids. The germline CDR1 and CDR2 sequences are SSHAT and FNYEAQ (reference sequence). The CDR3 DNA reads as TGTGCTAGCAGCTTAGGACAAGGGAAGTTCGCTGGGGCCAACGTCCTGACTTTC. It yields the protein CASSLGQGKFAGANVLTF.

The rearrangement links TRBV7-2 to TRBJ1-4; 8 bases fit TRBD1. Germline trimming cut 5 bases from V and 6 bases from J; bases unmatched to any gene: 8. The CDR3 contains 15 residues. Germline CDR1 is SGHTA and CDR2 is FQGNSA. The CDR3 DNA is TGTGCCAGCAGCAAGTACAGGGGGATGGATGAAAAACTGTTTTTT. Translating gives CASSKYRGMDEKLFF.

V and J are TRBV5-1 and TRBJ1-1; D gene uncertain. Germline V gives CDR1 SGHRS, CDR2 YFSETQ. Trimming removed 4 bases at V and 3 bases at J, with 19 bases between. There are 16 residues in the CDR3. Written as DNA, the CDR3 is TGCGCCAGCAGCCGAGACCTGCCAGGTTTAGACACTGAAGCTTTCTTT. This gives the protein CASSRDLPGLDTEAFF.

Ten or more counts support this clonotype. The J gene is TRBJ1-5, the V gene TRBV10-1; D unclear. CDR3 length: 13 residues. Germline CDR1 and CDR2: WNHNN and SYGVQD (reference sequence). The V gene lost 3 bases and the J gene lost 4 bases, with 7 bases spanning the gap. The DNA for the CDR3 is TGCGCCAGCAGTGATGGCCTAAATCAGCCCCAGCATTTT. Its translation: CASSDGLNQPQHF.

The chain employs TRBV7-8 and TRBJ2-7; 7 nucleotides align to TRBD2. Germline loops: CDR1 SGHVS, CDR2 FQNEAQ. The V segment lost 5 bases and the J segment 8 bases; nucleotides outside the gene matches: 6. This CDR3 region has 12 residues. The DNA of the CDR3 is TGTGCCAGCAGCCCCAGACTAGCCAAGCAGTACTTC. Amino acids: CASSPRLAKQYF.